Ten or more counts support the clone carrying this T cell receptor (beta chain). This CDR3 contains 13 residues. Between the trimmed V and J ends, which lost 4 bases and 4 bases, there was a span of 11 bases. The germline V gene has CDR1 SGHNT and CDR2 YYREEE (reference sequence). TCRdb reprocessed the 5' RACE reads via MiXCR and lists one record per CDR3 protein. The data contain about 54,000 distinct CDR3 sequences, about a sixth of them singletons. The receptor was derived from a female donor with breast cancer. The chain joins TRBV5-4 to TRBJ1-1; D ambiguous. Sequencing used naive CD4+ T cells sorted from blood. Sample subset: naive CD4+ T cells, CD4+CD45RA+CD25-. CDR3 residues: CASSLPQSTEAFF. The CDR3 DNA follows: TGTGCCAGCAGCCTGCCTCAAAGCACTGAAGCTTTCTTT.